The present entry profiles one T cell receptor (beta chain) with its context. The junction and the germline gene differ at one end; a read error may be behind it. The table came from immunoSEQ multiplex PCR; TCRdb's copy has only in-frame clones and leaves some out. The sample holds roughly 180,000 clones, 76% seen once. This specimen comes from a study of blood T cell repertoires in COVID-19. This CDR3 is 11 amino acids long. Germline values: CDR1 LNHDA, CDR2 SQIVND (reference sequence). The TCR comes from a woman in her fifties or sixties with active or convalescent COVID-19. The chain links TRBV19 to TRBJ1-2, with TRBD1 identical over 9 bases. The material sequenced was peripheral blood. DNA for the CDR3: TGTGCCAGTAGTATGGGTGGGACAGGGTACTTC. It is translated as CASSMGGTGYF.